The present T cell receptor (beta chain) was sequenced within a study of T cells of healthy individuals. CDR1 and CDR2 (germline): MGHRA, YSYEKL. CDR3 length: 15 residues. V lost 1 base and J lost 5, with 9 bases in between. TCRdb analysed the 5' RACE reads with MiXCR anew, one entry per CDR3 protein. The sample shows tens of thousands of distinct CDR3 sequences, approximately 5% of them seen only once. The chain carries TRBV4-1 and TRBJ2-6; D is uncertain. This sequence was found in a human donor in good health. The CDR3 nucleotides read TGCGCCAGCAGCCAAGTCCCGCCCTGGGCCAACGTCCTGACTTTC. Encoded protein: CASSQVPPWANVLTF.